Listed here are 15 T cell receptor beta chains from one sample, sequenced in a study of cytomegalovirus exposure and HLA in healthy donors. In the PCR, 60 Vbeta and 13 Jbeta primers were used. Sequenced by immunoSEQ multiplex PCR; TCRdb stores in-frame clones only, minus some. Of some 150,000 clones in the sample, about 80% were seen once. Sequenced sample: PBMCs. Every receptor here comes from a male donor in good health and CMV-seronegative.

The table lists this clone with a few counts. The chain joins TRBV5-4 to TRBJ2-5; 11 bases map to TRBD2. V lost 0 bases and J lost 5; bases outside the gene matches: 3. This CDR3 has 15 amino acids. Germline CDR1 is SGHNT and CDR2 is YYREEE (reference sequence). The CDR3 loop reads CASSLELAGVETQYF. The DNA for the CDR3 is TGTGCCAGCAGCTTGGAACTAGCGGGGGTGGAGACCCAGTACTTC. The full variable domain, rest sourced from reference TRBV5-4 and TRBJ2-5, is ETGVTQSPTHLIKTRGQQVTLRCSSQSGHNTVSWYQQALGQGPQFIFQYYREEENGRGNFPPRFSGLQFPNYSSELNVNALELDDSALYLCASSLELAGVETQYFGPGTRLLVL.

J is TRBJ2-5 and V is TRBV6-1; 15 bases are a match to TRBD2. The V gene end was trimmed by 5 bases and the J gene end by 2 bases; junction bases not matched to a gene: 3. The CDR3 is 16 amino acids. Germline values: CDR1 MNHNS, CDR2 SASEGT. The CDR3 reads CASSKGLAGGQETQYF. The CDR3 nucleotides read TGTGCCAGCAGTAAAGGACTAGCGGGGGGGCAAGAGACCCAGTACTTC.

The CDR3 here is CASSFPREGPDTQYF. Written as DNA, the CDR3 is TGCGCCAGCAGCTTCCCGCGTGAGGGCCCAGATACGCAGTATTTT. This rearrangement joins TRBV5-1 to TRBJ2-3; D may be TRBD2 (5 bases). CDR1 and CDR2 from the germline V gene are SGHRS and YFSETQ. V dropped 2 bases and J dropped 4 bases, with 14 bases sitting between them. There are 15 residues in the CDR3. Full variable domain (outside the CDR3, taken from reference TRBV5-1 and TRBJ2-3): KAGVTQTPRYLIKTRGQQVTLSCSPISGHRSVSWYQQTPGQGLQFLFEYFSETQRNKGNFPGRFSGRQFSNSRSEMNVSTLELGDSALYLCASSFPREGPDTQYFGPGTRLTVL.

V is TRBV14 and J is TRBJ1-1, with D possibly being TRBD1 (5 bases). Germline CDR1 SGHDN, CDR2 FVKESK. Trimming removed 1 base from V and 6 bases from J, with 15 bases in between. This CDR3 spans 15 amino acids. The CDR3 coding sequence is TGTGCCAGCAGCCAAGTTGAAGGTAGGGGCGCTGAAGCTTTCTTT. This translates into CASSQVEGRGAEAFF.

V is TRBV29-1 and J is TRBJ1-2, with TRBD1 identical over 8 bases. V gave up 7 bases and J gave up 7 bases; unmatched junction bases: 8. CDR1 is SQVTM and CDR2 is ANQGSEA in the germline V gene. The CDR3 loop spans 12 amino acids. The CDR3 sequence: CSARSGTGGYTF. The CDR3 region has the DNA TGCAGCGCCCGATCCGGGACAGGTGGCTACACCTTC.

The rearrangement links TRBV6-5 to TRBJ2-3; TRBD1 might be the D (5 bases). The V gene's germline CDR1 is MNHEY and CDR2 SVGAGI. The CDR3 length is 14 residues. The V and J ends lost 1 base and 2 bases respectively, with 7 bases between them. The CDR3 reads CASSYLDNTDTQYF. The CDR3, as DNA: TGTGCCAGCAGTTACTTGGACAACACAGATACGCAGTATTTT.

A remark on this clone: The sample carries other DNA sequences with the same CDR3. The rearrangement joins TRBV9 to TRBJ2-1; TRBD1 agrees at 8 bases. CDR3 length equals 15 residues. Germline V gene data show CDR1 as SGDLS and CDR2 as YYNGEE. The ends lost 0 bases at V and 3 bases at J; junction bases unmatched: 2. CDR3 residues: CASSVGTGSYNEQFF. The CDR3 DNA reads as TGTGCCAGCAGCGTAGGGACAGGGAGCTACAATGAGCAGTTCTTC. Drawing the rest from reference TRBV9 and TRBJ2-1, the complete variable domain is DSGVTQTPKHLITATGQRVTLRCSPRSGDLSVYWYQQSLDQGLQFLIQYYNGEERAKGNILERFSAQQFPDLHSELNLSSLELGDSALYFCASSVGTGSYNEQFFGPGTRLTVL.

The gene calls are TRBV9 and TRBJ1-4; a possible D gene is TRBD1 (5 bases). V was shortened by 2 bases and J by 5 bases, with 13 bases between the two germline ends. The germline V gene has CDR1 SGDLS and CDR2 YYNGEE. The CDR3 runs to 15 residues. Written as DNA, the CDR3 is TGTGCCAGCAGCGTCCTGGGGCAGTTGAATGAAAAACTGTTTTTT. As protein: CASSVLGQLNEKLFF.

The chain combines TRBV27 with TRBJ1-5; 10 bases fit TRBD1. CDR1 and CDR2 from the germline V gene are MNHEY and SMNVEV (reference sequence). The CDR3 totals 17 residues. V dropped 5 bases and J dropped 4; count of bases not matched to a gene: 11. The CDR3 DNA follows: TGTGCCAGCAGTCCTTACCGGGACAGGGGAAATAATCAGCCCCAGCATTTT. Its translation is CASSPYRDRGNNQPQHF.

The CDR3 DNA reads as TGTGCCATCAGTGATGAGCTAGCCTCCAGCTACGAGCAGTACTTC. This sequence encodes CAISDELASSYEQYF. V is TRBV10-3 and J is TRBJ2-7, with a possible D match to TRBD2 (5 bases). V shed 3 bases and J shed 3 bases, with 15 bases lying between them. Germline-derived CDR1 and CDR2 are ENHRY and SYGVKD. This CDR3 contains 15 residues.

This clone was seen a handful of times. The rearrangement joins TRBV4-3 to TRBJ2-1, with 8 bases aligning to TRBD2. The CDR3 runs 17 residues. The V gene's germline CDR1 is LGHNA and CDR2 YSLEER. Germline trimming cut 0 bases from V and 5 bases from J; bases unmatched to any gene: 9. The CDR3 here is CASSQEMTAGGNNEQFF. For the CDR3, the DNA is TGCGCCAGCAGCCAAGAAATGACGGCGGGGGGAAACAATGAGCAGTTCTTC.

The CDR3 reads CASSLAGQGNSPLHF. The CDR3 nucleotides read TGTGCCAGCAGCTTAGCTGGTCAGGGGAATTCACCCCTCCACTTT. The V gene is TRBV7-6, the J gene TRBJ1-6; D is possibly TRBD1 (6 bases). Germline V gives CDR1 SGHVS, CDR2 FNYEAQ. This CDR3 spans 15 amino acids. Trimming took off 0 bases at V and 7 bases at J, with 10 bases between the two ends.

V is TRBV27 and J is TRBJ1-1; TRBD1 aligns across 8 bases. Germline V lookup: CDR1 MNHEY, CDR2 SMNVEV (reference sequence). The V segment lost 5 bases and the J segment 7 bases; nucleotides outside the gene matches: 6. This CDR3 spans 13 amino acids. The CDR3 DNA reads TGTGCCAGCAGTCTCAAAGGACAGGGTGAAGCTTTCTTT. It translates to CASSLKGQGEAFF.

V gene TRBV4-3 combines with J gene TRBJ2-1; 7 bases agree with TRBD2. CDR3 length: 15 amino acids. Germline CDR1 is LGHNA and CDR2 is YSLEER. After removal of 4 bases from V and 4 bases from J, the junction contained 7 bases not matched to a gene. CDR3 sequence: CASSPTSSPYNEQFF. The CDR3, as DNA: TGCGCCAGCAGCCCGACTAGCTCGCCATACAATGAGCAGTTCTTC.

This clone has only one observation. The chain uses TRBV7-2 and TRBJ2-5; 16 bases align to TRBD2. The CDR3 contains 18 residues. V was clipped by 7 bases and J by 5 bases; unmatched bases: 13. From germline, CDR1 is SGHTA and CDR2 FQGNSA. CDR3: CASTRTGTSGGGRETQYF. The CDR3 DNA is TGTGCCAGCACCCGAACCGGGACTAGCGGGGGGGGCCGGGAGACCCAGTACTTC.